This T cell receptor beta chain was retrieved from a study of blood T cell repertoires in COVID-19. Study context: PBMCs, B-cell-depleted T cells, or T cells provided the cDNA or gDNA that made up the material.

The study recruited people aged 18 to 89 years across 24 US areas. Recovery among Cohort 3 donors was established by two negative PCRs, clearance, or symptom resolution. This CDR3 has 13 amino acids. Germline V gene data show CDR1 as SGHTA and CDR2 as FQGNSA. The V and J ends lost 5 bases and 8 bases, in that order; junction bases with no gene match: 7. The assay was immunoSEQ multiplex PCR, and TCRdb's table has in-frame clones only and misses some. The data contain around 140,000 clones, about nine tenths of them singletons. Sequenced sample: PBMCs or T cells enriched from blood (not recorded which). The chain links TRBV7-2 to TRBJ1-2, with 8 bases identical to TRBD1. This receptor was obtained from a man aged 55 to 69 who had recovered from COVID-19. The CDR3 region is CASSHFRGLGYTF. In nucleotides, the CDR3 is TGTGCCAGCAGCCACTTCAGGGGGCTGGGCTACACCTTC.